The rows below give T cell receptor beta chains drawn from one sample of a study of T cell responses to AZD1222 COVID-19 vaccine. Data came from immunoSEQ multiplex PCR; TCRdb stores just in-frame clones and leaves some out. The data show fewer than 100,000 clones, about nine tenths seen once. The sequencing here drew on peripheral blood, taken 28 days after the second AZD1222 dose. The receptors originated from an adult who received the AZD1222 COVID-19 vaccine. CDR3s include the opening cysteine and the closing phenylalanine or tryptophan. The D gene is left open where the match is weak. Clone sizes are given selectively: once, few, many, or a class where the clone is expanded.

CDR3aa,CDR3nt,j_gene,abundance,v_gene,len,d_gene
CASRTGTGNTGELFF,TGTGCCAGTAGAACCGGGACAGGGAACACCGGGGAGCTGTTTTTT,TRBJ2-2,NA,TRBV19,15,TRBD1
CSVAGRSNQPQHF,TGCAGCGTTGCGGGGCGTAGCAATCAGCCCCAGCATTTT,TRBJ1-5,NA,TRBV29-1,13,NA
CASSTRQGDEQFF,TGTGCCAGCTCAACCAGACAGGGGGATGAGCAGTTCTTC,TRBJ2-1,NA,TRBV18,13,TRBD1
CASSTGQGDGYTF,TGTGCCAGCAGCACCGGACAGGGGGACGGCTACACCTTC,TRBJ1-2,NA,TRBV4-2,13,TRBD1
CASSFLRQGTSSGYTF,TGTGCCAGCAGCTTCCTCAGGCAAGGGACTTCGTCCGGCTACACCTTC,TRBJ1-2,few,TRBV5-4,16,NA
CASSFRQGLNEKLFF,TGTGCCAGCAGTTTCCGACAGGGGTTAAATGAAAAACTGTTTTTT,TRBJ1-4,once,TRBV6-6,15,TRBD1
CASSVGLAGIYNEQFF,TGTGCCAGCAGCGTAGGGCTAGCGGGCATCTACAATGAGCAGTTCTTC,TRBJ2-1,NA,TRBV9,16,TRBD2
CASSYDQPQHF,TGTGCCAGCAGTTACGATCAGCCCCAGCATTTT,TRBJ1-5,NA,TRBV28,11,NA
CASSVFRDRKNQPQHF,TGTGCCAGCAGTGTTTTCCGGGACAGAAAAAATCAGCCCCAGCATTTT,TRBJ1-5,NA,TRBV2,16,TRBD1
CASSFLYHNEQFF,TGCGCCAGCAGCTTTCTCTACCACAATGAGCAGTTCTTC,TRBJ2-1,NA,TRBV5-1,13,NA
CASSPSGQGNYEQYF,TGTGCCAGCAGCCCCTCGGGACAGGGTAACTACGAGCAGTACTTC,TRBJ2-7,NA,TRBV7-9,15,TRBD1
CASRTDRWGYNSPLHF,TGTGCCAGCAGGACGGACAGGTGGGGGTATAATTCACCCCTCCACTTT,TRBJ1-6,NA,TRBV2,16,TRBD1
CASSLIRNTEAFF,TGTGCCAGCAGTTTAATCAGGAACACTGAAGCTTTCTTT,TRBJ1-1,NA,TRBV28,13,NA
CASSQDRLTDTQYF,TGTGCCAGCAGCCAGGACAGGCTCACAGATACGCAGTATTTT,TRBJ2-3,NA,TRBV7-9,14,TRBD1
CASRAGRPPYEQYF,TGTGCCAGCAGAGCAGGACGACCGCCCTACGAGCAGTACTTC,TRBJ2-7,NA,TRBV28,14,NA
CASSLYIRGRDQPQHF,TGTGCCAGCAGCTTATATATCAGGGGGAGGGACCAGCCCCAGCATTTT,TRBJ1-5,NA,TRBV7-9,16,TRBD1
CASSLQGGSYGYTF,TGTGCCAGCAGCTTACAGGGGGGAAGCTATGGCTACACCTTC,TRBJ1-2,NA,TRBV7-3,14,TRBD1
CASSPFRQGESYGYTF,TGTGCCAGCAGCCCGTTCCGACAGGGGGAAAGCTATGGCTACACCTTC,TRBJ1-2,NA,TRBV9,16,TRBD1
CSVAHRGQETQYF,TGCAGCGTCGCCCACAGGGGGCAAGAGACCCAGTACTTC,TRBJ2-5,NA,TRBV29-1,13,TRBD1
CASRPGAGPGNQPQHF,TGTGCCAGTAGGCCGGGGGCCGGACCCGGCAATCAGCCCCAGCATTTT,TRBJ1-5,once,TRBV19,16,NA
CASSPRQDRNTEAFF,TGTGCCAGCAGCCCGCGACAGGATAGGAACACTGAAGCTTTCTTT,TRBJ1-1,once,TRBV7-2,15,NA
CSASTSWVRSTEAFF,TGCAGTGCTAGTACCAGCTGGGTCCGAAGTACTGAAGCTTTCTTT,TRBJ1-1,NA,TRBV20-1,15,NA
CASGPPTNTEAFF,TGTGCCAGCGGCCCCCCAACCAACACTGAAGCTTTCTTT,TRBJ1-1,NA,TRBV5-4,13,NA
CASSSQGLRDEQFF,TGTGCCAGCTCATCCCAGGGACTCCGGGATGAGCAGTTCTTC,TRBJ2-1,NA,TRBV18,14,NA
CASSPPLGALHYGYTF,TGTGCCAGCAGCCCCCCCTTGGGGGCTTTGCACTATGGCTACACCTTC,TRBJ1-2,NA,TRBV7-9,16,NA
CASSLGLAGEEDTGELFF,TGCGCCAGCAGCCTGGGACTAGCGGGGGAGGAGGACACCGGGGAGCTGTTTTTT,TRBJ2-2,NA,TRBV10-1,18,TRBD2
CATSDSGTGPQSGNTIYF,TGTGCCACCAGTGATTCGGGGACAGGACCCCAATCTGGAAACACCATATATTTT,TRBJ1-3,once,TRBV24-1,18,TRBD1
CAISESNGGGSPLHF,TGTGCCATCAGTGAGTCGAACGGGGGCGGTTCACCCCTCCACTTT,TRBJ1-6,NA,TRBV10-3,15,NA
CATGPNYNSPLHF,TGTGCCACCGGACCGAACTATAATTCACCCCTCCACTTT,TRBJ1-6,few,TRBV12-3/TRBV12-4,13,NA
CASSSGQGNQPQHF,TGTGCCAGCAGTTCTGGACAGGGGAATCAGCCCCAGCATTTT,TRBJ1-5,NA,TRBV28,14,TRBD1
CASSIRTSGSYEQYF,TGCGCCAGCAGCATCCGGACTAGCGGATCCTACGAGCAGTACTTC,TRBJ2-7,NA,TRBV5-1,15,TRBD2
CASSQVPGGSNQPQHF,TGCGCCAGCAGCCAGGTCCCCGGGGGTAGCAATCAGCCCCAGCATTTT,TRBJ1-5,NA,TRBV4-1,16,NA
CASSPITRKDTEAFF,TGTGCCAGCAGCCCCATTACCCGAAAGGACACTGAAGCTTTCTTT,TRBJ1-1,NA,TRBV5-6,15,NA
CASSSNRGAEQYF,TGTGCCAGCAGTTCAAACAGGGGGGCCGAGCAGTACTTC,TRBJ2-7,NA,TRBV6-5,13,TRBD1
CASTLDRGLGNEQFF,TGTGCCAGCACCCTAGACAGGGGGCTGGGGAATGAGCAGTTCTTC,TRBJ2-1,NA,TRBV6-5,15,TRBD1
CASSIGTGGTEAFF,TGTGCCAGTAGTATCGGGACAGGGGGTACTGAAGCTTTCTTT,TRBJ1-1,NA,TRBV19,14,TRBD1
CASSYSLGVKGDTQYF,TGTGCCAGCAGTTACTCCTTGGGCGTCAAGGGCGATACGCAGTATTTT,TRBJ2-3,NA,TRBV6-5,16,NA
CASSLVSYGYTF,TGTGCCAGCAGCTTAGTCAGCTATGGCTACACCTTC,TRBJ1-2,once,TRBV7-2,12,NA
CASSLTTGRTEAFF,TGTGCCAGTAGTTTGACGACAGGGCGGACTGAAGCTTTCTTT,TRBJ1-1,NA,TRBV19,14,TRBD1
CASSPGTTYEQYF,TGTGCCAGCTCACCAGGCACCACCTACGAGCAGTACTTC,TRBJ2-7,NA,TRBV18,13,NA
CASSMETGTGFLYEQYF,TGTGCCAGTAGTATGGAAACCGGGACAGGGTTTTTGTACGAGCAGTACTTC,TRBJ2-7,NA,TRBV19,17,TRBD1
CASSGGQETQYF,TGTGCCAGCAGCGGGGGTCAAGAGACCCAGTACTTC,TRBJ2-5,NA,TRBV9,12,NA
CASSIVRTWGLETQYF,TGTGCCAGTAGTATAGTCCGGACATGGGGGCTTGAGACCCAGTACTTC,TRBJ2-5,NA,TRBV19,16,NA
CASSVAMDRELFF,TGTGCCAGCAGCGTCGCTATGGATCGGGAGCTGTTTTTT,TRBJ2-2,few,TRBV9,13,NA
CASSYPRQGFYEQYF,TGTGCCAGCAGTTACCCCCGACAGGGATTCTACGAGCAGTACTTC,TRBJ2-7,NA,TRBV6-2/TRBV6-3,15,TRBD1
CASSREAGLADSRNEQFF,TGTGCCAGCAGCCGCGAAGCTGGACTAGCAGATTCGCGCAATGAGCAGTTCTTC,TRBJ2-1,NA,TRBV14,18,TRBD2
CASIRGQGGQPQHF,TGTGCCAGCATTAGAGGACAGGGAGGTCAGCCCCAGCATTTT,TRBJ1-5,NA,TRBV28,14,TRBD1
CASSYRGRETQYF,TGTGCCAGCAGCTACAGGGGGCGAGAGACCCAGTACTTC,TRBJ2-5,NA,TRBV5-4,13,TRBD1
CATSRVAGDFYGYTF,TGTGCCACCAGCAGAGTGGCAGGAGACTTCTATGGCTACACCTTC,TRBJ1-2,NA,TRBV15,15,NA
CASSFGRRYRYTF,TGTGCCAGCAGTTTCGGACGGAGGTATCGCTACACCTTC,TRBJ1-2,few,TRBV6-5,13,NA
CAISRGDRGTGELFF,TGTGCCATCAGCCGAGGGGATAGAGGCACCGGGGAGCTGTTTTTT,TRBJ2-2,NA,TRBV10-3,15,NA
CASSLDHSRGYTF,TGTGCCAGCAGCTTAGACCACAGTCGTGGCTACACCTTC,TRBJ1-2,NA,TRBV7-2,13,NA
CASSPLDRQAWYGYTF,TGTGCCAGCAGCCCTTTGGACAGACAGGCCTGGTATGGCTACACCTTC,TRBJ1-2,NA,TRBV4-2,16,NA
CASSRIGGEQYF,TGTGCCAGCTCTCGAATTGGGGGCGAGCAGTACTTC,TRBJ2-7,NA,TRBV28,12,NA
CAISDQTYGYTF,TGTGCCATCAGTGATCAGACTTACGGCTACACCTTC,TRBJ1-2,NA,TRBV10-3,12,NA
CASSERSSYNEQFF,TGTGCCAGCAGTGAACGGAGCTCCTACAATGAGCAGTTCTTC,TRBJ2-1,NA,TRBV6-1,14,NA